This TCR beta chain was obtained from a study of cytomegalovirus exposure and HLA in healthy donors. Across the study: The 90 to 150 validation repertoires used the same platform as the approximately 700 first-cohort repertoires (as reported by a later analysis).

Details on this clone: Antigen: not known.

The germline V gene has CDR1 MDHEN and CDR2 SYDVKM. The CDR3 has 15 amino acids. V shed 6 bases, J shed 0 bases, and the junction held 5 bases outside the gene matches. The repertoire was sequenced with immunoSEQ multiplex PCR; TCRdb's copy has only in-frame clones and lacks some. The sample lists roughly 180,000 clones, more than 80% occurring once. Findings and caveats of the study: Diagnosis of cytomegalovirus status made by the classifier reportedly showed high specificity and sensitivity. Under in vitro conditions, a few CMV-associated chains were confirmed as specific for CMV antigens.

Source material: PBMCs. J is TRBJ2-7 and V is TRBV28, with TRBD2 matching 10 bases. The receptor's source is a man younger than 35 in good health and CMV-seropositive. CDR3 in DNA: TGTGCCAGCAGCGAGACTAGCGGGCACTCCTACGAGCAGTACTTC. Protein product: CASSETSGHSYEQYF.